The 11 T cell receptor beta chains given below trace back to one sample, sequenced in a study of OX40 agonist ivuxolimab in advanced cancers. The table came from immunoSEQ multiplex PCR; TCRdb's copy has only in-frame clones and leaves some out. The data contain about 76,000 clones, over 75% of them singletons. The sample consisted of CD4+ or CD8+ T cells sorted from blood, taken in a trial of the OX40 agonist ivuxolimab. The source of these receptors is an adult with an advanced solid tumor such as melanoma, head and neck, liver or kidney cancer.

This clone occurred once. The chain has TRBV13 and TRBJ2-7, with TRBD1 matching over 8 bases. The junction had 15 bases not matched to a gene; V was cut back by 5 bases and J by 3 bases. The CDR3 contains 17 residues. The V gene's germline CDR1 is PRHDT and CDR2 FYEKMQ (reference sequence). In DNA, the CDR3 is TGTGCCAGCAGCCTTGACACTCAGGGGGCTCAGGGCTACGAGCAGTACTTC. Translating it yields CASSLDTQGAQGYEQYF. Full variable domain (missing parts from reference TRBV13 and TRBJ2-7): AAGVIQSPRHLIKEKRETATLKCYPIPRHDTVYWYQQGPGQDPQFLISFYEKMQSDKGSIPDRFSAQQFSDYHSELNMSSLELGDSALYFCASSLDTQGAQGYEQYFGPGTRLTVT.

This rearrangement joins TRBV6-5 to TRBJ1-5; D ambiguous. Germline V gene sequence: CDR1 MNHEY, CDR2 SVGAGI. Trimming shortened V by 6 bases and J by 1 base, and 13 bases separated the two germline ends. The CDR3 covers 15 residues. The CDR3: CASRPSGSSNQPQHF. The CDR3 nucleotides read TGTGCCAGCAGACCCTCGGGTTCCAGCAATCAGCCCCAGCATTTT.

This rearrangement joins TRBV11-2 to TRBJ1-1; possibly TRBD1 for D (6 bases). CDR3 length: 15 residues. The V end was cut by 5 bases, the J end by 1 base, with 14 bases between. Germline CDR1 reads SGHAT; CDR2 reads FQNNGV. CDR3 in amino acids: CASSGGGQGNTEAFF. The CDR3 bases are TGTGCCAGCAGCGGAGGGGGGCAGGGGAACACTGAAGCTTTCTTT.

CDR3 in DNA: TGTGCCAGCAGTTTAGGAGGGTTTGCTGGAAACACCATATATTTT. Its translation: CASSLGGFAGNTIYF. This chain joins TRBV6-6 and TRBJ1-3; D is undetermined. The V end was cut by 4 bases, the J end by 2 bases, with 12 bases between. The germline CDR1 and CDR2 sequences are MNHNY and SVGAGI (reference sequence). The CDR3 covers 15 residues.

The CDR3 reads CASSPFSREDTQYF. The CDR3 DNA reads TGTGCCAGCTCACCATTTTCCAGGGAAGATACGCAGTATTTT. The chain joins TRBV18 to TRBJ2-3, with D possibly TRBD1 on 5 matching bases. The CDR3 totals 14 residues. The V end was cut by 2 bases, the J end by 5 bases, with 11 bases between. Germline-derived CDR1 and CDR2 are KGHSH and LQKENI.

This clone was seen a few times. The gene calls are TRBV30 and TRBJ1-2; 7 positions match TRBD1. This CDR3 is built from 14 residues. Germline loops: CDR1 GTSNPN, CDR2 SVGIG (reference sequence). V was pared by 4 bases and J by 7 bases, with 12 bases of the junction left unmatched. The CDR3 region is CAWTIQGKGGGYTF. The CDR3 DNA follows: TGTGCCTGGACCATACAGGGGAAAGGAGGTGGCTACACCTTC.

This sequence joins TRBV7-2 and TRBJ1-1, with D perhaps matching TRBD1 (5 bases). Trimming stripped 3 bases from V and 5 bases from J, with 10 bases between. There are 13 residues in the CDR3. CDR1 and CDR2 from the germline V gene are SGHTA and FQGNSA. The CDR3 DNA follows: TGTGCCAGCAGCTTGGAGCAGGGTACTGAAGCTTTCTTT. It is translated as CASSLEQGTEAFF.

The V and J genes are TRBV9 and TRBJ1-1, with D possibly being TRBD1 (6 bases). The CDR3 is 15 residues long. Deletions cut 4 bases from V and 0 bases from J, with 13 bases between. Germline V lookup: CDR1 SGDLS, CDR2 YYNGEE. CDR3 sequence reads: CASSPSGGMNTEAFF. The CDR3 bases are TGTGCCAGCAGCCCCAGCGGGGGCATGAACACTGAAGCTTTCTTT.

The chain joins TRBV7-9 to TRBJ1-2; 9 nucleotides line up with TRBD1. Germline V CDR1 and CDR2: SEHNR, FQNEAQ (reference sequence). There are 15 residues in the CDR3. Trimming at V came to 5 bases and at J to 6 bases, leaving 10 bases not matched to a gene. The CDR3: CASSPQLTGGDGYTF. The CDR3 bases are TGTGCCAGCAGCCCCCAATTGACAGGGGGAGATGGCTACACCTTC. Drawing the rest from reference TRBV7-9 and TRBJ1-2, the complete variable domain is DTGVSQNPRHKITKRGQNVTFRCDPISEHNRLYWYRQTLGQGPEFLTYFQNEAQLEKSRLLSDRFSAERPKGSFSTLEIQRTEQGDSAMYLCASSPQLTGGDGYTFGSGTRLTVV.

This sequence joins TRBV27 and TRBJ2-1; 8 bases map to TRBD2. Trimming at V came to 5 bases and at J to 8 bases, leaving 17 bases not matched to a gene. Germline V gene sequence: CDR1 MNHEY, CDR2 SMNVEV (reference sequence). This CDR3 contains 17 residues. The CDR3 bases are TGTGCCAGCAGTCCACGGGGTGCCGGGGGGGGCCGTCATGAGCAGTTCTTC. This gives the protein CASSPRGAGGGRHEQFF.

This clone occurred once. The chain is built from TRBV4-3 and TRBJ2-3; the D gene is possibly TRBD2 (5 bases). CDR1 is LGHNA and CDR2 is YSLEER in the germline V gene. V lost 0 bases, J lost 6 bases, and 13 bases lay in between. This CDR3 comprises 15 residues. The CDR3 DNA is TGCGCCAGCAGCCAAGATCTTTCTAGCTGGGATACGCAGTATTTT. It specifies CASSQDLSSWDTQYF.